These 30 T cell receptor beta chains were all obtained from the same sample, sequenced in a study of Ad26.COV2.S vaccination and SARS-CoV-2 variants. Sample treatment: about 20 received Ad26.COV2.S at low or high dose, single or two shots; 5 received placebo; per-sample allocation not given. Samples came from day 63 after the first vaccine or placebo injection. This table comes from immunoSEQ multiplex PCR, and its TCRdb copy is limited to in-frame clones, with some not included. Of about 350,000 clones listed, more than 85% are singletons. This sample comprised peripheral blood, obtained in a trial of Ad26.COV2.S vaccine versus placebo. Receptors were obtained from a person between 18 and 65 years old who received the Ad26.COV2.S COVID-19 vaccine or a placebo.

CDR3 coding DNA: TGTGCCGCAGCCGGGGATGTAGGCGAGCAGTACTTC. It codes for CAAAGDVGEQYF. The chain carries TRBV30 and TRBJ2-7; TRBD2 is a possible D gene (5 bases). This CDR3 is 12 amino acids long. Germline lookup yields CDR1 GTSNPN and CDR2 SVGIG (reference sequence). The V end lost 8 bases, the J end lost 6 bases, and 17 bases lay between the germline ends.

The CDR3 DNA is TGTGCCAGCGGAGGGAGGGGCGCTCTTAATGAGCAGTTCTTC. It yields the protein CASGGRGALNEQFF. The rearrangement uses TRBV28 and TRBJ2-1, with TRBD2 matching over 7 bases. With V trimmed by 8 bases and J by 7 bases, 11 bases remained unmatched. Per the germline V gene, CDR1 is MDHEN and CDR2 is SYDVKM. The CDR3 consists of 14 residues.

This chain joins TRBV29-1 and TRBJ1-1; D is perhaps TRBD1 (6 bases). Germline V CDR1 and CDR2: SQVTM, ANQGSEA. The CDR3 runs to 15 residues. Trimming shortened V by 7 bases and J by 4 bases, and 22 bases separated the two germline ends. The CDR3 here is CSGTLQGYGGTEAFF. The CDR3 region has the DNA TGCAGCGGCACACTCCAGGGGTACGGGGGCACTGAAGCTTTCTTT.

The rearrangement uses TRBV9 and TRBJ2-7; D perhaps matches TRBD1 (5 bases). V gave up 0 bases and J gave up 3 bases, with 10 bases separating them. This CDR3 has 14 residues. Looked up from germline, CDR1 is SGDLS and CDR2 is YYNGEE. CDR3 DNA: TGTGCCAGCAGCGTAGGCAGGGTTGGCTACGAGCAGTACTTC. Protein sequence: CASSVGRVGYEQYF.

The CDR3 region has the DNA TGTGCCAGCAGACAACCTGGACAGAGCTACGAGCAGTACTTC. This sequence encodes CASRQPGQSYEQYF. This chain uses TRBV6-5 with TRBJ2-7, with a possible D match to TRBD1 (6 bases). V was pared by 6 bases and J by 3 bases, with 15 bases between. This CDR3 is 14 amino acids long. CDR1 is MNHEY and CDR2 is SVGAGI in the germline V gene.

This clone was counted between two and nine times. The chain uses TRBV7-2 and TRBJ2-3; D is possibly TRBD2 (5 bases). V gave up 2 bases and J gave up 5 bases, with 14 bases separating them. CDR3 length: 15 amino acids. Germline V gene data show CDR1 as SGHTA and CDR2 as FQGNSA. The CDR3 DNA reads as TGTGCCAGCAGCTTACGGGGTCTGGGTCTAGATACGCAGTATTTT. Residues: CASSLRGLGLDTQYF.

The chain has TRBV5-4 and TRBJ1-1; D gene uncertain. V was trimmed by 3 bases and J by 5 bases, leaving 8 bases between them. Germline lookup yields CDR1 SGHNT and CDR2 YYREEE (reference sequence). The CDR3 length is 12 residues. The CDR3: CASSSFRTEAFF. In DNA, the CDR3 is TGTGCCAGCAGCTCATTCAGGACTGAAGCTTTCTTT. Based on the CDR3 plus reference TRBV5-4 and TRBJ1-1, the full variable domain is ETGVTQSPTHLIKTRGQQVTLRCSSQSGHNTVSWYQQALGQGPQFIFQYYREEENGRGNFPPRFSGLQFPNYSSELNVNALELDDSALYLCASSSFRTEAFFGQGTRLTVV.

The genes are TRBV1 and TRBJ2-7. TRBV1 is shown as a pseudogene. This CDR3 spans 9 amino acids. CDR3 sequence (DNA): TGCACCAGCAGCCACGAGCAGTACTTC. The encoded protein is CTSSHEQYF.

The chain employs TRBV5-1 and TRBJ2-1, with TRBD2 matching 16 bases. CDR3 length equals 15 residues. CDR1 and CDR2 (germline): SGHRS, YFSETQ. The junction had 3 bases not matched to a gene; V was cut back by 4 bases and J by 8 bases. The CDR3 loop is CASSHGTSGRDEQFF. The CDR3, as DNA: TGCGCCAGCAGCCACGGGACTAGCGGGAGGGATGAGCAGTTCTTC.

This sequence joins TRBV5-6 and TRBJ1-2; D uncertain. This CDR3 has 12 residues. The germline V gene has CDR1 SGHDT and CDR2 YYEEEE. The ends were cut back, 2 bases at V and 8 bases at J, with 10 bases in the middle. The CDR3 region is CASSLYVGGYTF. The CDR3 DNA is TGTGCCAGCAGCTTATACGTTGGGGGCTACACCTTC.

V and J are TRBV3-1 (or the pseudogene TRBV3-2) and TRBJ2-7, with TRBD2 as a possible D gene (7 bases). This CDR3 is 15 amino acids long. V shed 7 bases and J shed 2 bases, with 18 bases lying between them. Per the germline V gene, CDR1 is LGHDT and CDR2 is YNNKEL (reference sequence). The CDR3 bases are TGTGCCAGCACGGGGGGAAGCGGGACACCCTACGAGCAGTACTTC. Translation: CASTGGSGTPYEQYF.

This clone was counted once. Germline is not matched at one junction end, which may reflect a read error. The chain recombines TRBV9 with TRBJ2-1, with 9 nucleotides matching TRBD1. The germline gives CDR1 SGDLS, CDR2 YYNGEE. The CDR3 consists of 14 residues. The CDR3 sequence: CAGSYGTGYNEQFF. The DNA of the CDR3 is TGTGCCGGCAGCTACGGGACAGGGTACAATGAGCAGTTCTTC.

The rearrangement links TRBV6-1 to TRBJ1-4; D might be TRBD1 (5 bases). CDR3 length equals 14 residues. V shed 2 bases and J shed 7 bases, with 11 bases lying between them. Germline CDR1 is MNHNS and CDR2 is SASEGT. The CDR3, as DNA: TGTGCCAGCAGTGAATATGTGACAGCTGAAAAACTGTTTTTT. Its protein is CASSEYVTAEKLFF.

The J gene is TRBJ2-7, the V gene TRBV7-6; possibly TRBD1 for D (6 bases). The V end was cut by 1 base, the J end by 3 bases, with 25 bases between. Germline V lookup: CDR1 SGHVS, CDR2 FNYEAQ. This CDR3 spans 19 amino acids. The CDR3 region is CASSLETYSRLGADYEQYF. In DNA form, the CDR3 reads TGTGCCAGCAGCTTAGAAACTTACTCTCGCTTGGGGGCAGACTACGAGCAGTACTTC.

This clone was detected only once. V gene TRBV10-3 combines with J gene TRBJ1-6; possible D gene TRBD1, 6 bases. Per germline, CDR1 ENHRY and CDR2 SYGVKD. The CDR3 sequence is 14 residues long. V lost 2 bases to trimming and J lost 10 bases, with 12 bases between them. The CDR3 DNA sequence: TGTGCCATCAGTGAGATGGGGGGCAAGTCACCCCTCCACTTT. Its translation is CAISEMGGKSPLHF.

V usage is TRBV7-2 and J usage is TRBJ1-1, with a possible D match to TRBD1 (5 bases). The CDR3 length is 13 residues. V shed 6 bases and J shed 7 bases, with 15 bases lying between them. Germline V gene sequence: CDR1 SGHTA, CDR2 FQGNSA. The CDR3 reads CASRFTATDEAFF. The CDR3 nucleotides are TGTGCCAGCAGATTTACGGCGACAGATGAAGCTTTCTTT.

J is TRBJ1-1 and V is TRBV7-9; 8 positions agree with TRBD1. The V segment lost 3 bases and the J segment 1 base; nucleotides outside the gene matches: 4. This CDR3 is built from 15 residues. The germline V gene has CDR1 SEHNR and CDR2 FQNEAQ (reference sequence). CDR3 in DNA: TGTGCCAGCAGCTTGACAGGGGTCTCGAACACTGAAGCTTTCTTT. It codes for CASSLTGVSNTEAFF.

The genes are TRBV24-1 and TRBJ2-3, with TRBD2 matching over 10 bases. J gave up 0 bases and V 4 bases, and 6 bases lay outside the gene matches. CDR1 is KGHDR, CDR2 SFDVKD, per germline. The length of the CDR3 is 17 residues. DNA of the CDR3: TGTGCCACCAGTGAGGCTAGCGGGGGAACTAGCACAGATACGCAGTATTTT. Translation: CATSEASGGTSTDTQYF.

The gene calls are TRBV6-5 and TRBJ1-5; 11 positions agree with TRBD1. V was pared by 4 bases and J by 6 bases, with 2 bases of the junction left unmatched. The CDR3 runs to 14 residues. Germline CDR1 is MNHEY and CDR2 is SVGAGI. The chain's CDR3 is CASSSGQGAQPQHF. The DNA of the CDR3 is TGTGCCAGCAGTTCTGGACAGGGGGCTCAGCCCCAGCATTTT.

The CDR3 bases are TGTGCCAGCAGCGCGACAGGGGATGGCTACACCTTC. This gives the protein CASSATGDGYTF. The genes are TRBV9 and TRBJ1-2; TRBD1 matches 8 bases. The CDR3 totals 12 residues. Germline loops: CDR1 SGDLS, CDR2 YYNGEE. With V trimmed by 3 bases and J by 6 bases, 1 base remained unmatched.

The genes are TRBV18 and TRBJ2-3; a weak D match, TRBD1 (7 bases). Trimming took off 0 bases at V and 3 bases at J, with 13 bases between the two ends. The CDR3 sequence is 16 residues long. Germline-derived CDR1 and CDR2 are KGHSH and LQKENI. The CDR3, as DNA: TGTGCCAGCTCACCACCAGTACAGGGGAGGACAGATACGCAGTATTTT. Protein product: CASSPPVQGRTDTQYF.

CDR3 DNA: TGTGCCAGCAGCCCCGGACAGGGCCCCGGGGAGCTGTTTTTT. Translation: CASSPGQGPGELFF. This chain uses TRBV3-1 (or the pseudogene TRBV3-2) with TRBJ2-2, with TRBD1 matching over 8 bases. Looked up from germline, CDR1 is LGHDT and CDR2 is YNNKEL (reference sequence). CDR3 length equals 14 residues. V shed 4 bases, J shed 6 bases, and the junction held 4 bases outside the gene matches.

This clone occurred once. The chain is built from TRBV6-5 and TRBJ1-1; D is unclear. The CDR3 loop spans 13 amino acids. CDR1 MNHEY and CDR2 SVGAGI come from the germline V gene. Trimming took off 7 bases at V and 1 base at J, with 10 bases between the two ends. Here the CDR3 reads CASTRTSNTEAFF. The CDR3 bases are TGTGCCAGCACTCGGACCTCGAACACTGAAGCTTTCTTT.

The chain recombines TRBV5-1 with TRBJ2-1; 8 bases match TRBD2. This CDR3 has 17 residues. J was trimmed by 0 bases and V by 0 bases; bases with no gene match: 5. Germline V gene data show CDR1 as SGHRS and CDR2 as YFSETQ. CDR3 amino acids: CASSLVRGGSSYNEQFF. CDR3 nucleotides: TGCGCCAGCAGCTTGGTCCGGGGGGGAAGCTCCTACAATGAGCAGTTCTTC. Together with reference TRBV5-1 and TRBJ2-1, the CDR3 gives the full variable domain: KAGVTQTPRYLIKTRGQQVTLSCSPISGHRSVSWYQQTPGQGLQFLFEYFSETQRNKGNFPGRFSGRQFSNSRSEMNVSTLELGDSALYLCASSLVRGGSSYNEQFFGPGTRLTVL.

The chain combines TRBV27 with TRBJ2-3; the D is unclear. The CDR3 contains 13 residues. Germline CDR1 reads MNHEY; CDR2 reads SMNVEV (reference sequence). V was shortened by 5 bases and J by 2 bases, with 8 bases between the two germline ends. The CDR3 sequence is CASSPFLTDTQYF. The CDR3, as DNA: TGTGCCAGCAGTCCCTTCCTCACAGATACGCAGTATTTT.

This clone was recorded only once. V usage is TRBV5-1 and J usage is TRBJ2-1; D call uncertain. Germline V CDR1 and CDR2: SGHRS, YFSETQ. The CDR3 sequence is 12 residues long. V lost 0 bases to trimming and J lost 10 bases, with 8 bases between them. The CDR3: CASSLDSQEQFF. CDR3 coding DNA: TGCGCCAGCAGCTTGGATTCCCAGGAGCAGTTCTTC.

This clone was seen a few times. DNA of the CDR3: TGCGCCAGCAGCCAGAGACAGGGAGGAGGAAACTTGGCTAACTATGGCTACACCTTC. Amino acids: CASSQRQGGGNLANYGYTF. The rearrangement uses TRBV4-1 and TRBJ1-2; TRBD1 agrees at 7 bases. Germline-derived CDR1 and CDR2 are MGHRA and YSYEKL. V was pared by 3 bases and J by 0 bases, with 16 bases of the junction left unmatched. The CDR3 extends over 19 amino acids.

The rearrangement links TRBV3-1 (or the pseudogene TRBV3-2) to TRBJ2-5; 11 nucleotides align to TRBD2. Trimming at V came to 0 bases and at J to 3 bases, leaving 9 bases not matched to a gene. The CDR3 runs to 18 residues. Germline CDR1 LGHDT, CDR2 YNNKEL (reference sequence). CDR3 coding DNA: TGTGCCAGCAGCCAAGAGACGTTAACTAGCGGGGGTGAAGAGACCCAGTACTTC. It yields the protein CASSQETLTSGGEETQYF.

This chain links TRBV10-1 with TRBJ2-1; perhaps TRBD1 as D (5 bases). The CDR3 totals 13 residues. Per germline, CDR1 WNHNN and CDR2 SYGVQD (reference sequence). V was pared by 4 bases and J by 2 bases, with 6 bases between. The CDR3 protein is CASSAGTYNEQFF. The DNA for the CDR3 is TGCGCCAGCAGTGCAGGGACCTACAATGAGCAGTTCTTC.

V gene TRBV18 combines with J gene TRBJ1-5, with TRBD1 matching 9 bases. Germline trimming cut 3 bases from V and 2 bases from J; bases unmatched to any gene: 5. Germline V gene lookup returns CDR1 KGHSH and CDR2 LQKENI. The CDR3 consists of 16 residues. In nucleotides, the CDR3 is TGTGCCAGCTCACCGACCGGGACAGGGCGCAATCAGCCCCAGCATTTT. As protein: CASSPTGTGRNQPQHF.